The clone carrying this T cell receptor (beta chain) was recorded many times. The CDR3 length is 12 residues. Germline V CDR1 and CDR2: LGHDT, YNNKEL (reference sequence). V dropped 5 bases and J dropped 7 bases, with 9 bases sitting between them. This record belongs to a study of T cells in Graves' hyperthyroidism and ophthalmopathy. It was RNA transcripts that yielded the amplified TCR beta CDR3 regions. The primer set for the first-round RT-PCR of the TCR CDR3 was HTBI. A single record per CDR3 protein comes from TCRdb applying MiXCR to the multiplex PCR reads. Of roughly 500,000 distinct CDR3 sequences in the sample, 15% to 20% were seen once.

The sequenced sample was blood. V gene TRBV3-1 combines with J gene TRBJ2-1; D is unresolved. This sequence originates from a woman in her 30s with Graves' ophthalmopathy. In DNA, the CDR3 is TGTGCCAGCAGCTCGACTGGAAATGAGCAGTTCTTC. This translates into CASSSTGNEQFF.